These 27 T cell receptor beta chains were sequenced from one sample in a study of blood T cells in healthy people across ages. A sample-barcoded 5' primer and a J-beta primer mix were used in a second PCR of roughly 7 to 12 cycles. MiXCR, run by TCRdb on the 5' RACE reads, gives a single entry per CDR3 protein. The profile covers 600,000 or so distinct CDR3 sequences, with around 50% appearing a single time and around 25% taken by the ten largest. Sequencing used blood. The origin of the receptors is an elderly man in good health.

V and J are TRBV6-1 and TRBJ2-3, with TRBD1 as a possible D gene (6 bases). CDR3 length equals 15 residues. In germline, CDR1 is MNHNS, CDR2 SASEGT. V was trimmed by 2 bases and J by 4 bases, leaving 13 bases between them. The CDR3 DNA reads as TGTGCCAGCAGTGAAAGGGGTGGGGGCGCAGATACGCAGTATTTT. It specifies CASSERGGGADTQYF.

V is TRBV11-3 and J is TRBJ2-3; D is perhaps TRBD1 (5 bases). Germline loops: CDR1 SGHNT, CDR2 YENEEA. The V gene lost 6 bases and the J gene lost 4 bases, with 11 bases spanning the gap. The CDR3 has 13 amino acids. The CDR3 sequence: CASRSTGSDTQYF. CDR3 DNA sequence: TGTGCCAGCAGGTCAACAGGCTCAGATACGCAGTATTTT.

This clonotype was counted only a few times. The chain links TRBV6-6 to TRBJ1-1, with TRBD1 as a possible D gene (6 bases). V lost 5 bases to trimming and J lost 6 bases, with 10 bases between them. From germline, CDR1 is MNHNY and CDR2 SVGAGI (reference sequence). This CDR3 region has 12 residues. CDR3 sequence reads: CASSTGRAEAFF. In nucleotides, the CDR3 is TGTGCCAGCAGTACAGGGAGGGCTGAAGCTTTCTTT.

The rearrangement links TRBV20-1 to TRBJ2-7; 8 bases are shared with TRBD1. The ends lost 1 base at V and 3 bases at J; junction bases unmatched: 11. The CDR3 loop spans 16 amino acids. Per the germline V gene, CDR1 is DFQATT and CDR2 is SNEGSKA (reference sequence). The CDR3 DNA reads as TGCAGTGCTAGAGCATCTACCGGGACAGGAATCTACGAGCAGTACTTC. Encoded protein: CSARASTGTGIYEQYF.

This clonotype occurred once. The chain couples TRBV24-1 to TRBJ2-1; TRBD1 aligns across 8 bases. Germline values: CDR1 KGHDR, CDR2 SFDVKD. The V segment lost 1 base and the J segment 6 bases; nucleotides outside the gene matches: 10. The length of the CDR3 is 17 residues. For the CDR3, the DNA is TGTGCCACCAGTGATTTTCGGGGACAGGACCTAACCAATGAGCAGTTCTTC. Translation: CATSDFRGQDLTNEQFF.

The chain carries TRBV20-1 and TRBJ2-6, with D maybe TRBD1 (6 bases). Trimming removed 0 bases from V and 0 bases from J, with 12 bases in between. The CDR3 is made up of 17 amino acids. Germline V gene data show CDR1 as DFQATT and CDR2 as SNEGSKA (reference sequence). The chain's CDR3 is CSARDWGHPSGANVLTF. The CDR3 bases are TGCAGTGCTAGAGATTGGGGACACCCCTCTGGGGCCAACGTCCTGACTTTC.

In this sample, this clonotype turned up a few times. The chain joins TRBV5-1 to TRBJ2-1; TRBD1 agrees at 9 bases. Per germline, CDR1 SGHRS and CDR2 YFSETQ. This CDR3 is built from 16 residues. V lost 6 bases to trimming and J lost 3 bases; unmatched junction nucleotides: 10. The CDR3 DNA sequence: TGCGCCAGCACAGTCGGGACAGGGTCCCTCTACAATGAGCAGTTCTTC. Its protein product is CASTVGTGSLYNEQFF.

The V call is TRBV7-3, the J call TRBJ2-1; no definite D call. The germline V gene encodes CDR1 SGHTA and CDR2 FQGTGA. CDR3 length: 13 amino acids. Trimming cost V 1 base and J 7 bases, with 8 bases left between them. The CDR3 sequence: CASSLMPRNEQFF. DNA of the CDR3: TGTGCCAGCAGCTTAATGCCGCGAAATGAGCAGTTCTTC.

With respect to this clonotype: The junction shows a germline mismatch at one end, possibly a read error. The V call is TRBV6-5, the J call TRBJ2-5; D is unresolved. The CDR3 spans 16 residues. Germline CDR1 reads MNHEY; CDR2 reads SVGAGI. The CDR3 spells CASNYSMGLTRNEQYF. The DNA of the CDR3 is TGTGCCAGCAATTACTCGATGGGGTTAACTCGCAATGAGCAGTACTTC.

The rearrangement joins TRBV20-1 to TRBJ2-1; D is unresolved. The CDR3 contains 14 residues. Per the germline V gene, CDR1 is DFQATT and CDR2 is SNEGSKA (reference sequence). V lost 3 bases, J lost 1 base, and 10 bases lay in between. DNA for the CDR3: TGCAGTGCTAGGTGGCCGGCTTCCTACAATGAGCAGTTCTTC. Protein sequence: CSARWPASYNEQFF.

This clonotype was seen only a few times. The V call is TRBV12-3 or TRBV12-4, the J call TRBJ2-7; unclear D gene. Trimming cost V 6 bases and J 6 bases, with 21 bases left between them. CDR3 length: 15 residues. The CDR3 region has the DNA TGTGCCAGCAGCGTAGCCGGTGTTAGGATAGGCGAGCAGTACTTC. Protein: CASSVAGVRIGEQYF.

The CDR3 region has the DNA TGTGCCAGCAGGGAGGGGGGCAGGGATGAGCAGTTCTTC. This encodes CASREGGRDEQFF. The chain carries TRBV7-2 and TRBJ2-1, with D perhaps being TRBD1 or TRBD2 (6 bases each). The V and J ends lost 6 bases and 8 bases respectively, with 14 bases between them. This CDR3 has 13 amino acids. The V gene's germline CDR1 is SGHTA and CDR2 FQGNSA.

In this sample, this clonotype turned up a few times. The V and J genes are TRBV20-1 and TRBJ2-3; either TRBD1 or TRBD2 may fit D (5 bases each). Per the germline V gene, CDR1 is DFQATT and CDR2 is SNEGSKA (reference sequence). V lost 5 bases and J 2 bases, leaving 11 bases between the germline ends. CDR3 length equals 13 residues. The CDR3 DNA follows: TGCAGTGCTGGGGACGGAAACACAGATACGCAGTATTTT. It yields the protein CSAGDGNTDTQYF.

J is TRBJ1-5 and V is TRBV6-2 or TRBV6-3; TRBD1 matches at 9 bases. This CDR3 spans 14 amino acids. The germline V gene has CDR1 MNHEY and CDR2 SVGEGT. Unmatched junction bases numbered 5, after V lost 5 bases and J lost 6 bases. CDR3 coding DNA: TGTGCCAGCAGTGGGACAGGGAACCTTCAGCCCCAGCATTTT. Its protein is CASSGTGNLQPQHF.

In its sample, this clonotype was seen a few times. This chain links TRBV25-1 with TRBJ2-3; D is ambiguous. This CDR3 comprises 13 residues. Looked up from germline, CDR1 is MGHDK and CDR2 is SYGVNS. Trimming took off 5 bases at V and 4 bases at J, with 10 bases between the two ends. CDR3 sequence reads: CASSFHRADTQYF. Written as DNA, the CDR3 is TGTGCCAGCAGTTTTCATCGGGCAGATACGCAGTATTTT.

The rearrangement joins TRBV18 to TRBJ1-1; tentatively, D is TRBD1 (6 bases). Germline V gene sequence: CDR1 KGHSH, CDR2 LQKENI. The CDR3 is 14 amino acids. V lost 4 bases to trimming and J lost 3 bases, with 12 bases between them. Here the CDR3 reads CASSLDRTYTEAFF. The CDR3 DNA reads as TGTGCCAGCTCACTCGACAGGACCTACACTGAAGCTTTCTTT.

In its sample, this clonotype was seen many times. The CDR3 protein is CASSSGTPKNIQYF. In nucleotides, the CDR3 is TGTGCCAGCAGCTCCGGGACACCCAAAAACATTCAGTACTTC. This chain links TRBV6-5 with TRBJ2-4; D is perhaps TRBD1 (6 bases). Trimming took off 6 bases at V and 2 bases at J, with 11 bases between the two ends. Germline CDR1 MNHEY, CDR2 SVGAGI. The CDR3 extends over 14 amino acids.

This chain links TRBV7-9 with TRBJ2-3; D is perhaps TRBD1 (6 bases). This CDR3 has 15 residues. Germline V gene data show CDR1 as SEHNR and CDR2 as FQNEAQ (reference sequence). With 4 bases removed from V and 0 bases from J, the gap between germline ends came to 11 bases. The CDR3 spells CASSSQGFSTDTQYF. The CDR3 bases are TGTGCCAGCAGCTCACAGGGTTTTAGCACAGATACGCAGTATTTT.

This clonotype appeared once. J is TRBJ2-3 and V is TRBV10-3; 7 bases map to TRBD1. V shed 6 bases, J shed 8 bases, and the junction held 2 bases outside the gene matches. The CDR3 has 11 amino acids. CDR1 ENHRY and CDR2 SYGVKD come from the germline V gene. CDR3 coding DNA: TGTGCCATCAGGGACAGGCGTACGCAGTATTTT. Its translation is CAIRDRRTQYF.

V gene TRBV3-1 combines with J gene TRBJ2-1; D tentatively reads TRBD1 or TRBD2 (6 bases each). V shed 0 bases and J shed 3 bases, with 12 bases lying between them. Germline assignment: CDR1 LGHDT and CDR2 YNNKEL (reference sequence). The CDR3 runs to 16 residues. Here the CDR3 reads CASSQEGGGLYNEQFF. CDR3 in DNA: TGTGCCAGCAGCCAAGAAGGAGGGGGTCTCTACAATGAGCAGTTCTTC.

The CDR3: CATSRDWFNIYGYTF. CDR3 nucleotides: TGTGCCACCAGCAGAGATTGGTTTAACATCTATGGCTACACCTTC. This sequence joins TRBV15 and TRBJ1-2; D unclear. Looked up from germline, CDR1 is LNHNV and CDR2 is YYDKDF (reference sequence). V lost 0 bases, J lost 4 bases, and 12 bases lay in between. This CDR3 is 15 amino acids long.

The rearrangement uses TRBV29-1 and TRBJ2-7; maybe TRBD2 (5 bases). Germline V gene lookup returns CDR1 SQVTM and CDR2 ANQGSEA. This CDR3 has 13 amino acids. Deletions cut 7 bases from V and 3 bases from J, with 16 bases between. For the CDR3, the DNA is TGCAGCGGCCGGGCTAATGAGGGCTACGAGCAGTACTTC. Protein sequence: CSGRANEGYEQYF.

The chain has TRBV7-2 and TRBJ2-1; no definite D call. Looked up from germline, CDR1 is SGHTA and CDR2 is FQGNSA. V dropped 5 bases and J dropped 6 bases, with 20 bases sitting between them. The CDR3 loop spans 16 amino acids. Written as DNA, the CDR3 is TGTGCCAGCAGCCCCCTTGACGTAGGACCTTTCAATGAGCAGTTCTTC. It codes for CASSPLDVGPFNEQFF.

This clonotype came up many times. The chain uses TRBV4-2 and TRBJ2-1; D not resolved. Trimming took off 1 base at V and 0 bases at J, with 7 bases between the two ends. The V gene's germline CDR1 is LGHNA and CDR2 YNFKEQ. The CDR3 consists of 15 residues. The CDR3 DNA follows: TGTGCCAGCAGCCAAGGCGAGAGCTCCTACAATGAGCAGTTCTTC. Translating gives CASSQGESSYNEQFF.

V usage is TRBV6-6 and J usage is TRBJ2-2, with 8 bases fitting TRBD1. The length of the CDR3 is 15 residues. CDR1 and CDR2 (germline): MNHNY, SVGAGI (reference sequence). J lost 1 base, V lost 6 bases, and 4 bases had no gene match. The CDR3, as DNA: TGTGCCAGCAGACCCGGGACAGGGAACACCGGGGAGCTGTTTTTT. This encodes CASRPGTGNTGELFF.

The rearrangement uses TRBV6-1 and TRBJ1-2; TRBD1 agrees at 7 bases. This CDR3 contains 14 residues. Trimming took 4 bases from V and 5 from J; bases not matched to a gene: 7. From germline, CDR1 is MNHNS and CDR2 SASEGT. CDR3 region: CASSATDRLYGYTF. CDR3 sequence (DNA): TGTGCCAGCAGTGCGACGGACAGGCTATATGGCTACACCTTC.

The rearrangement uses TRBV20-1 and TRBJ1-1; the D is unclear. Germline V gene data show CDR1 as DFQATT and CDR2 as SNEGSKA (reference sequence). V lost 3 bases, J lost 3 bases, and 20 bases lay in between. This CDR3 comprises 16 residues. CDR3 region: CSASSELGPAYTEAFF. The CDR3 DNA sequence: TGCAGTGCTAGCAGTGAGTTAGGGCCCGCGTACACTGAAGCTTTCTTT.